This T cell receptor beta chain was sequenced in a study of T cells in localized non-small cell lung cancer. Findings of the study overall: There were a median roughly 59 of the top 100 tumor clones appearing in adjacent lung.

Generated by immunoSEQ multiplex PCR, the TCRdb table keeps only in-frame clones and is missing some. The sample includes just over 1,000 clones, around a quarter seen only once; the top ten take around 35%. The sample holds a few counts of this clone. The antigen is unknown. One end of the junction does not line up with germline, which may come from a read error. Germline loops: CDR1 MNHGY, CDR2 SAAAGT. The CDR3 is made up of 16 amino acids. The sample in question was normal lung tissue next to the tumor, obtained before any cancer treatment. The rearrangement links TRBV6-8 to TRBJ2-7, with D hard to call. This sequence was found in a woman aged 35-70 years with stage III lung adenocarcinoma. The CDR3 nucleotides read TGTGCCAGCAGTGACTCGAAGGTGGATTTTACCTACGAGCAGTACTTC. This encodes CASSDSKVDFTYEQYF.